The sequence of this T cell receptor beta chain was determined in a study of shared clonotypes between healthy human individuals. TCRdb's copy holds only in-frame clones and misses some; the assay was immunoSEQ multiplex PCR. Here the sample spans millions of clones, approximately 93% being singletons. The CDR3 sequence is 12 residues long. The trim removed 1 base at V and 8 bases at J, leaving 1 base unmatched. CDR1 is SGHTA and CDR2 is FQGNSA in the germline V gene. J is TRBJ1-2 and V is TRBV7-2; 7 bases fit TRBD1. This TCR derives from a man aged 18-30 years in good health. Some clones in this sample may be carry-over from other donors' samples. The source material was naive CD4+ T cells from PBMCs. Described subset: CD45RA+ positively selected. The CDR3, as DNA: TGTGCCAGCAGCTTAGGACAGGGAGGCTACACCTTC. Residues: CASSLGQGGYTF.